This entry describes one T cell receptor beta chain. Its antigen is currently unknown. The data originate from a study of vaccination effects on CD4 cells after COVID-19. The study, taken as a whole, reports: Clones of infection and vaccine origin contracted markedly late after vaccination.

Sequencing was performed with immunoSEQ multiplex PCR; in TCRdb, only in-frame clones are kept and a portion is missing. The table lists more than 25,000 clones, roughly four fifths of them singletons, with 13% to 15% in the top ten. Sequencing in the ViraFEST assay came after antigen-specific CD4+ T cells had been expanded with viral peptide pools, which were used to stimulate PBMC. Following culture for 9 to 11 days, CD4+ T cells were isolated. As their vaccination, participants received two doses of either BNT162b2 or mRNA-1273. The vaccine recipients had no prior SARS-CoV-2 infection, with negative nucleocapsid antibodies. The authors replaced half the medium with IL-2 medium on days 3 and 7. Germline-derived CDR1 and CDR2 are SGDLS and YYNGEE. The V and J ends lost 5 bases and 0 bases respectively, with 18 bases between them. This CDR3 spans 16 amino acids.

The chain links TRBV9 to TRBJ2-7, with a weak D call TRBD2 (6 bases). This material consisted of CD4+ T cells from PBMCs cultured with HCoV-229E spike peptides, taken after COVID-19 vaccination. The sequence was collected from a human donor who received a COVID-19 vaccine. CDR3 amino acids: CASSVSGLRLSYEQYF. DNA for the CDR3: TGTGCCAGCAGTGTCTCGGGACTCCGCCTCTCCTACGAGCAGTACTTC.